This T cell receptor beta chain was documented in a study of regulatory T cells in long-lasting Graves disease. The TCR beta library used iRepertoire HTBI primers with Arm-PCR amplification of CDR3. Using its own MiXCR run on the multiplex PCR reads, TCRdb lists one record per CDR3 protein. Among under 250,000 distinct CDR3 sequences listed, roughly a fifth were seen once. This clonotype has at least ten counts. This CDR3 contains 10 residues. From germline, CDR1 is SNHLY and CDR2 FYNNEI. With 8 bases removed from V and 5 bases from J, the gap between germline ends came to 6 bases. Time point: newly diagnosed GD, antithyroid drugs for less than 3 months. With RNA extracted from PBMCs as input, the TCR library was made. This sample also appeared in a second study, on T cells in Graves' hyperthyroidism and ophthalmopathy.

V is TRBV2 and J is TRBJ2-5, with no clear D. Material: peripheral blood mononuclear cells (PBMCs), obtained at new diagnosis, from a patient treated with antithyroid drugs. The clonotype comes from a woman in her twenties or thirties with Graves disease. This CDR3 reads CASGMETQYF. The CDR3 DNA reads TGTGCCAGCGGGATGGAGACCCAGTACTTC. The full variable domain, rest sourced from reference TRBV2 and TRBJ2-5, is EPEVTQTPSHQVTQMGQEVILRCVPISNHLYFYWYRQILGQKVEFLVSFYNNEISEKSEIFDDQFSVERPDGSNFTLKIRSTKLEDSAMYFCASGMETQYFGPGTRLLVL.